Below are 11 T cell receptor beta chains sequenced from a single sample in a study of OX40 agonist ivuxolimab in advanced cancers. Profiling relied on immunoSEQ multiplex PCR, and the TCRdb table lists in-frame clones only, not all of them. The sample includes over 25,000 clones, 85% to 90% of them seen just once. Sequencing was performed on CD4+ or CD8+ T cells sorted from blood, taken in a trial of the OX40 agonist ivuxolimab. Receptors were obtained from an adult with an advanced solid tumor such as melanoma, head and neck, liver or kidney cancer.

The V call is TRBV6-4, the J call TRBJ2-2; no firm D call. With 0 bases removed from V and 5 bases from J, the gap between germline ends came to 7 bases. The length of the CDR3 is 14 residues. Germline CDR1 MRHNA, CDR2 SNTAGT. CDR3 bases: TGTGCCAGCAGTGACTCGAGTTCGACCGGGGAGCTGTTTTTT. It yields the protein CASSDSSSTGELFF.

The chain couples TRBV29-1 to TRBJ1-2; TRBD1 is a possible D gene (5 bases). CDR1 is SQVTM, CDR2 ANQGSEA, per germline. V gave up 0 bases and J gave up 8 bases, with 13 bases separating them. There are 13 residues in the CDR3. The CDR3 nucleotides read TGCAGCGTTGAAGAGCCAGGGCCCTCCGGCTACACCTTC. Translated, it gives CSVEEPGPSGYTF.

The chain couples TRBV6-1 to TRBJ1-2; perhaps TRBD1 as D (6 bases). Germline CDR1 MNHNS, CDR2 SASEGT. V shed 7 bases and J shed 12 bases, with 12 bases lying between them. CDR3 length: 10 residues. CDR3 sequence reads: CASTDSWDTF. CDR3 nucleotide sequence: TGTGCCAGCACGGACAGTTGGGACACCTTC.

V and J are TRBV5-4 and TRBJ2-7, with 9 bases fitting TRBD1. With 4 bases clipped from V and 3 bases from J, the junction kept 5 bases outside the gene matches. CDR1 is SGHNT and CDR2 is YYREEE in the germline V gene (reference sequence). The CDR3 runs to 14 residues. The CDR3 protein is CASSDRDRDYEQYF. The CDR3 coding sequence is TGTGCCAGCAGCGACCGGGACAGGGACTACGAGCAGTACTTC. Full variable domain (rest looked up from reference TRBV5-4 and TRBJ2-7): ETGVTQSPTHLIKTRGQQVTLRCSSQSGHNTVSWYQQALGQGPQFIFQYYREEENGRGNFPPRFSGLQFPNYSSELNVNALELDDSALYLCASSDRDRDYEQYFGPGTRLTVT.

V usage is TRBV10-3 and J usage is TRBJ2-7; D ambiguous. The CDR3 has 12 amino acids. Germline V gene sequence: CDR1 ENHRY, CDR2 SYGVKD. Trimming took 3 bases from V and 6 from J, leaving 9 bases between them. The CDR3 DNA reads TGTGCCATCAGTGAATCCCTTTCCGAGCAGTACTTC. Translating gives CAISESLSEQYF.

Only one count was recorded for this clone. V is TRBV4-2 and J is TRBJ1-6; D unclear. The germline CDR1 and CDR2 sequences are LGHNA and YNFKEQ. This CDR3 spans 16 amino acids. Trimming cost V 1 base and J 6 bases, with 13 bases left between them. CDR3 coding DNA: TGTGCCAGCAGCCAAGGTTTCGCCGGACCTAATTCACCCCTCCACTTT. It encodes CASSQGFAGPNSPLHF.

As for this clone: A junction boundary mismatches the germline segment, possibly from a read error. The chain combines TRBV18 with TRBJ2-7; D unresolved. CDR3 length: 11 amino acids. Per germline, CDR1 KGHSH and CDR2 LQKENI. The CDR3 spells CASSYSDEQYF. The CDR3 nucleotides read TGTGCCAGCTCATACTCCGACGAGCAGTACTTC. Using reference TRBV18 and TRBJ2-7 for the parts outside the CDR3, the full variable domain is NAGVMQNPRHLVRRRGQEARLRCSPMKGHSHVYWYRQLPEEGLKFMVYLQKENIIDESGMPKERFSAEFPKEGPSILRIQQVVRGDSAAYFCASSYSDEQYFGPGTRLTVT.

The J gene is TRBJ1-5, the V gene TRBV10-2; TRBD1 matches at 7 bases. J gave up 4 bases and V 7 bases, and 7 bases lay outside the gene matches. CDR1 WSHSY and CDR2 SAAADI come from the germline V gene. The CDR3 contains 14 residues. The DNA of the CDR3 is TGCGCCAGCACCTCGGGACAGAGAAATCAGCCCCAGCATTTT. Protein sequence: CASTSGQRNQPQHF.

The chain combines TRBV18 with TRBJ1-2; 7 positions match TRBD1. This CDR3 comprises 15 residues. The V gene's germline CDR1 is KGHSH and CDR2 LQKENI. The V segment lost 4 bases and the J segment 1 base; nucleotides outside the gene matches: 6. Written as DNA, the CDR3 is TGTGCCAGCTCACTCACCGGGACAGTTAACTATGGCTACACCTTC. Its translation is CASSLTGTVNYGYTF.

The V gene is TRBV4-2, the J gene TRBJ1-2; 9 bases agree with TRBD1. The germline V gene encodes CDR1 LGHNA and CDR2 YNFKEQ. Unmatched junction bases numbered 10, after V lost 4 bases and J lost 4 bases. This CDR3 spans 16 amino acids. CDR3 amino acids: CASSPQPGQGIYGYTF. The DNA of the CDR3 is TGTGCCAGCAGCCCGCAACCGGGACAGGGAATCTATGGCTACACCTTC.

The chain recombines TRBV27 with TRBJ2-4, with a weak D call TRBD1 (6 bases). Trimming left V 10 bases short and J 4 bases short, with 14 bases between. From germline, CDR1 is MNHEY and CDR2 SMNVEV (reference sequence). This CDR3 has 13 amino acids. The CDR3 protein is CATCGQRKNIQYF. The CDR3 DNA reads as TGTGCCACCTGCGGACAGCGAAAAAACATTCAGTACTTC.